This T cell receptor (beta chain) was observed in a study of cytomegalovirus exposure and HLA in healthy donors. Overall study results and limits: Per published reports, the classifier diagnosed cytomegalovirus status with high specificity and sensitivity. Later findings reportedly placed an Asian-associated ancestry cluster below the approximately 650-donor mean for N-insertions. Prior analysis indicated that the majority of TCR beta V segments exhibited productivity approximately 87% or approximately 30% of the time.

The CDR3 totals 16 residues. The V and J ends lost 2 bases and 6 bases, in that order; junction bases with no gene match: 7. Germline loops: CDR1 MGHRA, CDR2 YSYEKL. The PCR made use of 60 Vbeta and 13 Jbeta primers. Generated by immunoSEQ multiplex PCR, the TCRdb table keeps only in-frame clones and is missing some. Found here are roughly 190,000 clones, 75% to 90% of them singletons; the top ten hold 1% to 1.4%. This clone was seen a handful of times. Its antigen remains unknown. The rearrangement joins TRBV4-1 to TRBJ2-1; 10 bases are shared with TRBD1. This sequence was found in a boy aged 2 to 10 in good health and CMV-seronegative. Specimen: PBMCs. The CDR3 loop reads CASSQLSTGGGNEQFF. DNA of the CDR3: TGCGCCAGCAGCCAATTATCGACAGGGGGCGGCAATGAGCAGTTCTTC.